What follows is one T cell receptor beta chain and its context. Trimming pared 2 bases from V and 6 bases from J, leaving 15 bases between. From germline, CDR1 is MNHNS and CDR2 SASEGT. This CDR3 contains 15 residues. Original data processing: Counts of nucleated cells, estimated from reference gene primer amplification, were obtained. Libraries were prepared by immunoSEQ multiplex PCR; TCRdb keeps only in-frame clonotypes and omits some of them. Clonal size and the V and J genes are those of that table, whereas D and trimming came from the DNA. The table has 100,000 to 150,000 clones, approximately 70% seen once. These data come from a study of blood T cell repertoires in COVID-19. Across the whole study: COVID-19 samples collected from the United States, Italy and Spain covered acute and convalescent phases. T cells, B-cell-depleted T cells, or PBMCs provided the cDNA or gDNA that served as material.

Sequenced input: peripheral blood. The V call is TRBV6-1, the J call TRBJ2-3; D is perhaps TRBD2 (7 bases). The sequence was obtained from a human donor with acute or convalescent COVID-19. The donor label of this sample is uncertain. CDR3 loop: CASSEWGGLEDTQYF. In nucleotides, the CDR3 is TGTGCCAGCAGTGAATGGGGGGGGCTTGAGGATACGCAGTATTTT.